Following are 30 T cell receptor beta chains from one sample sequenced in a study of blood T cells in healthy people across ages. Together with a sample-barcoded 5' primer, a J-beta primer mix was included in a second PCR lasting roughly 6 to 12 cycles. MiXCR, applied by TCRdb to the 5' RACE reads, yields one record per CDR3 protein. The sample holds 1.5 million to 2 million distinct CDR3 sequences; 34% are singletons and the top ten take 11%. The sequenced material came from blood. All receptors come from a woman in her 30s in good health.

The chain combines TRBV6-1 with TRBJ2-6; D call uncertain. The CDR3 is 17 amino acids. Germline V gives CDR1 MNHNS, CDR2 SASEGT. Trimming removed 6 bases from V and 0 bases from J, with 15 bases in between. The chain's CDR3 is CASRGGGRASGANVLTF. CDR3 in DNA: TGTGCCAGCAGAGGCGGTGGACGGGCCTCTGGGGCCAACGTCCTGACTTTC.

Comment on this clonotype: The junction does not match germline at one end; this may be a read error. The chain employs TRBV3-1 and TRBJ2-3; 14 bases line up with TRBD2. This CDR3 spans 18 amino acids. Per the germline V gene, CDR1 is LGHDT and CDR2 is YNNKEL (reference sequence). The CDR3 DNA follows: TGTGTCAGCAGCCCAAAGGGGGGACTAGCGGGAGTTGGTGTTACGCAGTATTTT. Its translation: CVSSPKGGLAGVGVTQYF.

The sample holds a few counts of this clonotype. This chain connects TRBV7-2 to TRBJ2-1; TRBD2 might be the D (6 bases). CDR3 length: 20 residues. Germline CDR1 and CDR2: SGHTA and FQGNSA. Deletions cut 5 bases from V and 2 bases from J, with 28 bases between. The CDR3 loop is CASSQPQWAGRELPYNEQFF. For the CDR3, the DNA is TGTGCCAGCAGCCAACCCCAGTGGGCCGGGCGGGAACTTCCCTACAATGAGCAGTTCTTC.

The chain combines TRBV19 with TRBJ2-1; 7 nucleotides line up with TRBD2. V lost 4 bases to trimming and J lost 9 bases; unmatched junction nucleotides: 9. Germline CDR1 and CDR2: LNHDA and SQIVND (reference sequence). The CDR3 length is 14 residues. This CDR3 is CASSRVHPSGEQFF. DNA of the CDR3: TGTGCCAGTAGTAGAGTCCACCCTAGCGGTGAGCAGTTCTTC.

This chain connects TRBV19 to TRBJ2-7; no clear D. The V end was cut by 0 bases, the J end by 2 bases, with 8 bases between. The CDR3 contains 14 residues. The germline CDR1 and CDR2 sequences are LNHDA and SQIVND (reference sequence). CDR3 nucleotides: TGTGCCAGTAGTATAGATGGCAAACCCTACGAGCAGTACTTC. Amino acid sequence: CASSIDGKPYEQYF.

This clonotype was counted between two and nine times. The CDR3 DNA sequence: TGTGCCAGCAGTCAGAGACTAGCTCCCTACGAGCAGTACTTC. It is translated as CASSQRLAPYEQYF. The chain recombines TRBV27 with TRBJ2-7; 7 nucleotides line up with TRBD2. Germline CDR1 reads MNHEY; CDR2 reads SMNVEV (reference sequence). J gave up 2 bases and V 5 bases, and 6 bases lay outside the gene matches. The CDR3 loop spans 14 amino acids.

The rearrangement joins TRBV11-2 to TRBJ2-1; D perhaps matches TRBD2 (6 bases). The CDR3 contains 15 residues. Germline lookup yields CDR1 SGHAT and CDR2 FQNNGV. The ends were cut back, 4 bases at V and 8 bases at J, with 18 bases in the middle. The CDR3 spells CASSYLVAAHDEQFF. CDR3 sequence (DNA): TGTGCCAGCAGCTACTTGGTAGCGGCCCACGATGAGCAGTTCTTC.

This chain connects TRBV6-1 to TRBJ2-2; D gene unclear. Trimming cost V 6 bases and J 3 bases, with 5 bases left between them. Germline values: CDR1 MNHNS, CDR2 SASEGT. This CDR3 region has 12 residues. For the CDR3, the DNA is TGTGCCAGCAGGAGGTACACCGGGGAGCTGTTTTTT. The encoded protein is CASRRYTGELFF.

The chain has TRBV9 and TRBJ2-1, with TRBD2 as a possible D gene (6 bases). The last part of the DNA fits TRBJ2-7 better; the J call may be wrong. The CDR3 has 11 residues. Germline CDR1 and CDR2: SGDLS and YYNGEE. The DNA for the CDR3 is TGTGCCAGCGGCGGGAACAATGAGCAGTACTTC. Protein: CASGGNNEQYF.

The gene calls are TRBV27 and TRBJ2-6; D might be TRBD2 (5 bases). Germline lookup yields CDR1 MNHEY and CDR2 SMNVEV (reference sequence). Between the trimmed V and J ends, which lost 3 bases and 2 bases, there was a span of 11 bases. The CDR3 length is 16 residues. The CDR3 DNA is TGTGCCAGCAGTTTCGTTGGAGGCCCTGGGGCCAACGTCCTGACTTTC. As protein: CASSFVGGPGANVLTF.

This clonotype has just a few counts. The CDR3 DNA follows: TGTGCCATCAGTGGGACAGGGGGCGTAGATGAGCAGTACTTC. This sequence encodes CAISGTGGVDEQYF. The chain has TRBV10-3 and TRBJ2-4; 11 nucleotides line up with TRBD1. CDR1 is ENHRY and CDR2 is SYGVKD in the germline V gene. CDR3 length: 14 residues. V lost 4 bases and J lost 13; bases outside the gene matches: 9.

This chain connects TRBV7-3 to TRBJ2-7; 12 bases agree with TRBD1. The CDR3 covers 19 residues. CDR1 SGHTA and CDR2 FQGTGA come from the germline V gene. Trimming cost V 1 base and J 3 bases; bases outside gene matches: 13. The CDR3 nucleotides read TGTGCCAGCAGCTTAAGGGGGACAGGGGGCCACCCGAGGAGCTACGAGCAGTACTTC. Amino acids: CASSLRGTGGHPRSYEQYF.

The rearrangement uses TRBV5-1 and TRBJ2-5; D call uncertain. Trimming left V 0 bases short and J 2 bases short, with 23 bases between. Germline CDR1 and CDR2: SGHRS and YFSETQ. This CDR3 has 19 amino acids. The CDR3 DNA sequence: TGCGCCAGCAGCTTGGCTCCCTTAGGAGCAGAGGCGGTACAAGAGACCCAGTACTTC. Translating it yields CASSLAPLGAEAVQETQYF.

This clonotype has a handful of counts. CDR3 protein: CASSQRLAVYEQYF. The CDR3 nucleotides are TGCGCCAGCAGCCAACGGCTAGCGGTCTACGAGCAGTACTTC. The rearrangement joins TRBV4-1 to TRBJ2-7, with 7 bases identical to TRBD2. The CDR3 sequence is 14 residues long. From germline, CDR1 is MGHRA and CDR2 YSYEKL. The J segment lost 3 bases and the V segment lost 2 bases, leaving 4 bases of the junction unmatched.

The V call is TRBV9, the J call TRBJ2-5, with 15 positions matching TRBD2. The CDR3 is 20 amino acids. V gave up 4 bases and J gave up 0 bases; unmatched junction bases: 13. Germline CDR1 and CDR2: SGDLS and YYNGEE. CDR3 amino acids: CASSFNPGTSGGTYQETQYF. The CDR3 DNA reads TGTGCCAGCAGCTTTAACCCCGGGACTAGCGGGGGGACTTACCAAGAGACCCAGTACTTC.

The CDR3 DNA follows: TGTGCCATCAGGGGACGGGAGAACACTGAAGCTTTCTTT. It specifies CAIRGRENTEAFF. The V call is TRBV10-3, the J call TRBJ1-1; D is possibly TRBD1 (5 bases). CDR3 length: 13 amino acids. In germline, CDR1 is ENHRY, CDR2 SYGVKD. V gave up 6 bases and J gave up 1 base, with 9 bases separating them.

This clonotype came up a few times. This CDR3 is CSAMSPNYGYTF. CDR3 sequence (DNA): TGCAGTGCTATGTCGCCTAACTATGGCTACACCTTC. This rearrangement joins TRBV20-1 to TRBJ1-2; D is unclear. The CDR3 contains 12 residues. From germline, CDR1 is DFQATT and CDR2 SNEGSKA (reference sequence). V lost 4 bases and J lost 0, with 6 bases in between.

A note on this clonotype: This may come from a read error, since a much larger clone is one base off. This chain links TRBV4-1 with TRBJ2-5; D is possibly TRBD1 (5 bases). There are 14 residues in the CDR3. Germline CDR1 reads MGHRA; CDR2 reads YSYEKL. DNA of the CDR3: TGCGCCGGCAGCCAAGTCGACAGCCAAGAGACCCAGTACTTC. Protein sequence: CAGSQVDSQETQYF.

The V gene is TRBV29-1, the J gene TRBJ2-3; D is unclear. V was pared by 4 bases and J by 4 bases, with 15 bases between. Germline values: CDR1 SQVTM, CDR2 ANQGSEA. This CDR3 has 14 amino acids. The CDR3 DNA is TGCAGCGTTGTCGGCCAGGCAGTCGCAGATACGCAGTATTTT. This translates into CSVVGQAVADTQYF.

The chain is built from TRBV7-9 and TRBJ2-4, with a tentative D call TRBD1 (6 bases). V was shortened by 8 bases and J by 1 base, with 12 bases between the two germline ends. This CDR3 has 14 amino acids. Germline CDR1 SEHNR, CDR2 FQNEAQ (reference sequence). For the CDR3, the DNA is TGTGCCAGCGGCCACAGGGTGGCCAAAAACATTCAGTACTTC. It encodes CASGHRVAKNIQYF.

This clonotype was observed a few times. The chain has TRBV20-1 and TRBJ2-3, with TRBD1 matching over 9 bases. Germline V lookup: CDR1 DFQATT, CDR2 SNEGSKA (reference sequence). The CDR3 is made up of 15 amino acids. The junction had 10 bases not matched to a gene; V was cut back by 6 bases and J by 3 bases. CDR3 bases: TGCAGTGCCCCTACAGGGGGCGCTGGAACAGATACGCAGTATTTT. Protein: CSAPTGGAGTDTQYF.

This sequence joins TRBV4-1 and TRBJ2-1, with a tentative D call TRBD1 (6 bases). The germline V gene has CDR1 MGHRA and CDR2 YSYEKL. This CDR3 region has 17 residues. V was clipped by 1 base and J by 4 bases, with 17 bases between them. CDR3: CASSQVGGTQIYNEQFF. The DNA for the CDR3 is TGCGCCAGCAGCCAAGTAGGGGGAACGCAAATTTACAATGAGCAGTTCTTC.

This clonotype was recorded at least ten times. The chain combines TRBV4-2 with TRBJ2-1; 13 bases map to TRBD2. Germline V gene sequence: CDR1 LGHNA, CDR2 YNFKEQ. CDR3 length equals 17 residues. Trimming took 4 bases from V and 4 from J; bases not matched to a gene: 7. The CDR3: CASSRGGTSGTYNEQFF. The CDR3 nucleotides read TGTGCCAGCAGCCGAGGCGGGACTAGCGGGACGTACAATGAGCAGTTCTTC.

The rearrangement joins TRBV6-2 or TRBV6-3 to TRBJ1-5; 8 nucleotides line up with TRBD1. Germline loops: CDR1 MNHEY, CDR2 SVGEGT. V lost 9 bases and J lost 6; bases outside the gene matches: 10. The CDR3 length is 14 residues. CDR3 loop: CASTGQGEGQPQHF. The CDR3 coding sequence is TGTGCCAGTACCGGACAGGGTGAAGGTCAGCCCCAGCATTTT.

In this sample, this clonotype turned up a few times. The rearrangement links TRBV28 to TRBJ1-5, with TRBD1 matching 9 bases. Germline V CDR1 and CDR2: MDHEN, SYDVKM. This CDR3 region has 14 residues. The V gene end was trimmed by 3 bases and the J gene end by 5 bases; junction bases not matched to a gene: 2. The CDR3 sequence is CASSFRTGDQPQHF. CDR3 sequence (DNA): TGTGCCAGCAGTTTTCGGACAGGGGATCAGCCCCAGCATTTT.

This clonotype has just a few counts. The V call is TRBV5-5, the J call TRBJ1-5; no firm D call. CDR1 and CDR2 from the germline V gene are SGHKS and YYEKEE (reference sequence). This CDR3 region has 13 residues. The V end lost 6 bases, the J end lost 4 bases, and 11 bases lay between the germline ends. The CDR3 DNA sequence: TGTGCCAGCACCCTGATGGGGAATCAGCCCCAGCATTTT. It specifies CASTLMGNQPQHF.

This clonotype was counted once. This chain uses TRBV27 with TRBJ2-3; 9 bases are shared with TRBD1. Trimming took 5 bases from V and 4 from J; bases not matched to a gene: 10. The CDR3 has 16 amino acids. Germline CDR1 reads MNHEY; CDR2 reads SMNVEV (reference sequence). CDR3 sequence reads: CASSPRRGQGSDTQYF. The CDR3 coding sequence is TGTGCCAGCAGTCCCCGAAGGGGACAGGGATCAGATACGCAGTATTTT.

In this sample, this clonotype turned up many times. V is TRBV6-2 or TRBV6-3 and J is TRBJ2-1; 7 nucleotides line up with TRBD2. With V trimmed by 2 bases and J by 4 bases, 2 bases remained unmatched. The CDR3 covers 14 residues. Germline V lookup: CDR1 MNHEY, CDR2 SVGEGT. The CDR3 coding sequence is TGTGCCAGCAGTTACAGGGAGGGTTACAATGAGCAGTTCTTC. Translated, it gives CASSYREGYNEQFF.

This chain uses TRBV3-1 with TRBJ2-7; 7 nucleotides match TRBD1. The J call could be wrong; TRBJ2-5 is a better fit for the DNA end. Germline V CDR1 and CDR2: LGHDT, YNNKEL (reference sequence). The length of the CDR3 is 16 residues. This CDR3 is CASSQEGQGVWETQYF. In nucleotides, the CDR3 is TGTGCCAGCAGCCAAGAAGGGCAGGGGGTGTGGGAGACCCAGTACTTC.

This clonotype occurred a few times. The rearrangement joins TRBV18 to TRBJ2-5; 7 nucleotides line up with TRBD2. The CDR3 contains 13 residues. The germline CDR1 and CDR2 sequences are KGHSH and LQKENI. V lost 0 bases, J lost 13 bases, and 8 bases stayed unmatched. The CDR3 is CASSPPGGGERYF. Here the CDR3 DNA reads TGTGCCAGCTCACCACCTGGCGGGGGAGAGCGGTACTTC.